This section outlines one T cell receptor (beta chain) sequence together with its context. The antigen is not known. A universal primer site came from template switching; cDNA carried unique molecular identifiers. TCRdb ran MiXCR on the 5' RACE reads and lists one entry per CDR3 protein. This sample has 1.5 million to 2 million distinct CDR3 sequences; roughly a third occur once, and the top ten carry about 0.3%. This record belongs to a study of identical twins. Regarding the study as a whole: Within cord blood, abundant beta clonotypes carried fewer insertions, but memory repertoires showed no such trend. Potential partial confounding of zero-insertion analyses by invariant MAIT and iNKT cells was noted.

CDR1 is MNHEY and CDR2 is SMNVEV in the germline V gene (reference sequence). This CDR3 has 13 residues. Trimming removed 5 bases from V and 7 bases from J; junction bases left unmatched: 8. The sample was cord blood. The source of this sequence is a newborn girl in good health. This chain joins TRBV27 and TRBJ2-7, with TRBD2 identical over 7 bases. The CDR3 DNA follows: TGTGCCAGCAGTCCCTTTCTTAGCGGGGAGCAGTACTTC. It translates to CASSPFLSGEQYF.